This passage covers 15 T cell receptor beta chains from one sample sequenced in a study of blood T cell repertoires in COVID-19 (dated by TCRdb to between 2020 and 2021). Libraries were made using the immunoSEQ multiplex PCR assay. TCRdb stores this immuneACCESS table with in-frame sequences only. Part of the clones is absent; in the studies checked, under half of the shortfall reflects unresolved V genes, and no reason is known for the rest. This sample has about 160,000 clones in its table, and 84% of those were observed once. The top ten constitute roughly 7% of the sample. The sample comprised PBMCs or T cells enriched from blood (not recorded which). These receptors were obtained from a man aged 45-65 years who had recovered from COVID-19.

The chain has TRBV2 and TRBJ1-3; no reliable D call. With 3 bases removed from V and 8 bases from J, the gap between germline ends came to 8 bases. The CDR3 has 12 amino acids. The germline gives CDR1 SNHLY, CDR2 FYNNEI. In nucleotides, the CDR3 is TGTGCCAGCAGTGAGGGAGGATACACCATATATTTT. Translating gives CASSEGGYTIYF.

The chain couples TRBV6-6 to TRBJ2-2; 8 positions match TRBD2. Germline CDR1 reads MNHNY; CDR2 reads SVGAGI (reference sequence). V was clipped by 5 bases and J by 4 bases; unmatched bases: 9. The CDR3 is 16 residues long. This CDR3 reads CASSGPTGGRTGELFF. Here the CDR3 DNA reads TGTGCCAGCAGTGGTCCTACGGGGGGGCGCACCGGGGAGCTGTTTTTT.

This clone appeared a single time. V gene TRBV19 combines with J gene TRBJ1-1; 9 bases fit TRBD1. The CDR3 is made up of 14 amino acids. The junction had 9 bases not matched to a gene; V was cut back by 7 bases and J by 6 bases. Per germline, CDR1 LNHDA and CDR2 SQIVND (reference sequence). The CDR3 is CASIGTGRIAEAFF. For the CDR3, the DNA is TGTGCCAGTATTGGGACAGGGAGGATTGCTGAAGCTTTCTTT.

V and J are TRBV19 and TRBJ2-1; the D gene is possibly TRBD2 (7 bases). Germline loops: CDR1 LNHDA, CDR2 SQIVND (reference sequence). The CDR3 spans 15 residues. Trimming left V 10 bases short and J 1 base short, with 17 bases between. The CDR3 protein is CATKGGVSSYNEQFF. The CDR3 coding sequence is TGTGCCACCAAGGGGGGGGTTTCGTCCTACAATGAGCAGTTCTTC.

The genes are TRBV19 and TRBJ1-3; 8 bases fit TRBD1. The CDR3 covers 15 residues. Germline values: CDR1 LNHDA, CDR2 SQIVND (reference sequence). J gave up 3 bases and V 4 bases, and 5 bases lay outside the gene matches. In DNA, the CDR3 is TGTGCCAGTAGTACTACCGGGACAGGTGGAAACACCATATATTTT. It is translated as CASSTTGTGGNTIYF.

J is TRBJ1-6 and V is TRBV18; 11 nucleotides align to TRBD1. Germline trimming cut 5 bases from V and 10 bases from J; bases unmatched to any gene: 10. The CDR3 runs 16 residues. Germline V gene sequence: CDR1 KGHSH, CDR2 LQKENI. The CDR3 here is CASSAGTGGTGSPLHF. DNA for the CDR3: TGTGCCAGCTCAGCCGGGACAGGGGGTACGGGGTCACCCCTCCACTTT.

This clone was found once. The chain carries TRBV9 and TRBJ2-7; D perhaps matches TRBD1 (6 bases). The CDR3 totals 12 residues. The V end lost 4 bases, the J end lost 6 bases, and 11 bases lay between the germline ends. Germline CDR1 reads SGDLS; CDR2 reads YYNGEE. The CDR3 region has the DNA TGTGCCAGCAGCCCACAGGGTCTCGAGCAGTACTTC. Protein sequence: CASSPQGLEQYF.

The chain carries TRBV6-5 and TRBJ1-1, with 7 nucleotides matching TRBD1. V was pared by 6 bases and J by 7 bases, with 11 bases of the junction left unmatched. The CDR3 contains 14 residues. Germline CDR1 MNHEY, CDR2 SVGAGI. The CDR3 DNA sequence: TGTGCCAGCAGCAGACAGGGACGACCACATGAAGCTTTCTTT. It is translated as CASSRQGRPHEAFF.

CDR3 DNA: TGTGCCAGCAGCTTCCGATTGACAGGGAACACCGGGGAGCTGTTTTTT. It yields the protein CASSFRLTGNTGELFF. This rearrangement joins TRBV7-9 to TRBJ2-2; TRBD1 is a possible D gene (6 bases). Trimming shortened V by 3 bases and J by 1 base, and 12 bases separated the two germline ends. The CDR3 is 16 amino acids. Germline V gene lookup returns CDR1 SEHNR and CDR2 FQNEAQ (reference sequence).

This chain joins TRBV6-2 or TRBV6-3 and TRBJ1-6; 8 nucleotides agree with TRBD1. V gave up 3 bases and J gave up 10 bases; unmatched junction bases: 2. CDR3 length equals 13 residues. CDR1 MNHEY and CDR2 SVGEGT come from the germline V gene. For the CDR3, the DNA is TGTGCCAGCAGTTATTGGGACAGGTCACCCCTCCACTTT. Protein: CASSYWDRSPLHF.

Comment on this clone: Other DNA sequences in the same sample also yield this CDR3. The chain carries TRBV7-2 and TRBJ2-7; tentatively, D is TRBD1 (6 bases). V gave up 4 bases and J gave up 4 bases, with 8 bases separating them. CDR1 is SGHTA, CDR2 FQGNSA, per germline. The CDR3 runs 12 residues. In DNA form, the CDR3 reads TGTGCCAGCAGCTCCCAGGGGTACGAGCAGTACTTC. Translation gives CASSSQGYEQYF.

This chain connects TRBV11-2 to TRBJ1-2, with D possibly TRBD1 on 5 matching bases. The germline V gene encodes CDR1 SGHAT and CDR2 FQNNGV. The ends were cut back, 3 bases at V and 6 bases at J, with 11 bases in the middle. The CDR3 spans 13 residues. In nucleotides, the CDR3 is TGTGCCAGCAGCTTGGAGGGGTTCGATGGCTACACCTTC. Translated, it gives CASSLEGFDGYTF. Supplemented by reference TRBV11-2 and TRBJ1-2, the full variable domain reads EAGVAQSPRYKIIEKRQSVAFWCNPISGHATLYWYQQILGQGPKLLIQFQNNGVVDDSQLPKDRFSAERLKGVDSTLKIQPAKLEDSAVYLCASSLEGFDGYTFGSGTRLTVV.

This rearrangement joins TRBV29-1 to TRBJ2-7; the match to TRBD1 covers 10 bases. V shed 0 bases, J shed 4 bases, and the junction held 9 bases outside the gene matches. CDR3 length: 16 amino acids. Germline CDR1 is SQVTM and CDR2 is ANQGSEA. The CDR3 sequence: CSVEEYRGDRGYEQYF. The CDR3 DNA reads TGCAGCGTTGAAGAATATAGGGGGGACAGGGGATACGAGCAGTACTTC.

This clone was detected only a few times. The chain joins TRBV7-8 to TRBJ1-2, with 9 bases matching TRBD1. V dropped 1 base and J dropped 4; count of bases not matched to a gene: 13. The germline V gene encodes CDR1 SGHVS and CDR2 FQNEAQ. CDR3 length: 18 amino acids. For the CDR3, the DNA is TGTGCCAGCAGCTTAGTTAGGACAGGGGACTTTGTTGGCTATGGCTACACCTTC. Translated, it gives CASSLVRTGDFVGYGYTF.

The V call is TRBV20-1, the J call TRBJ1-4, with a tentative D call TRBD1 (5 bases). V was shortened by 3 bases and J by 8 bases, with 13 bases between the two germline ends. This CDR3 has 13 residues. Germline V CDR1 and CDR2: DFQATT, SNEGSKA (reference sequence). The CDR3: CSASSGVGEKLFF. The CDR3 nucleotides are TGCAGTGCTAGTTCGGGGGTGGGCGAAAAACTGTTTTTT.